Given below is one T cell receptor beta chain in context. No antigen is known for it. The data were taken from a study of cytomegalovirus exposure and HLA in healthy donors. General study results and limits: Among immune exposure information, only CMV serostatus was available.

In germline, CDR1 is MGHRA, CDR2 YSYEKL. The germline V and J ends were trimmed by 1 base and 5 bases, with 6 bases remaining between them. This CDR3 spans 13 amino acids. The PCR was carried out with 60 Vbeta primers and 13 Jbeta primers. Assay: immunoSEQ multiplex PCR; the TCRdb copy retains only in-frame clones and omits some. The table shows around 130,000 clones, with roughly 82% occurring only once. Those who donated were healthy bone marrow donors. What was sequenced was PBMCs. This rearrangement joins TRBV4-1 to TRBJ1-5; D is uncertain. The receptor's source is a woman younger than 35 in good health and CMV-seropositive. The CDR3 sequence is CASSQGQDQPQHF. CDR3 nucleotides: TGCGCCAGCAGCCAAGGTCAGGATCAGCCCCAGCATTTT.